This T cell receptor (beta chain) was recovered during a study of patients and donors after allogeneic stem cell transplantation. From the RT-PCR reads, TCRdb called clonotypes with MiXCR, one entry per CDR3 protein. Among about 960,000 distinct CDR3 sequences listed, about 20% were seen once. The table lists this clonotype with a few counts. This CDR3 comprises 18 residues. Germline values: CDR1 SGDLS, CDR2 YYNGEE. The junction had 12 bases not matched to a gene; V was cut back by 0 bases and J by 9 bases. The V call is TRBV9, the J call TRBJ2-1; 13 positions match TRBD2. Sample: blood, either unsorted or a sorted T cell fraction (not recorded which). The receptor comes from a human donor who was either an allogeneic HSCT recipient or a stem cell or donor lymphocyte infusion donor (not recorded which). It is not recorded whose cells these are; they may come from a transplant donor. The CDR3 coding sequence is TGTGCCAGCAGCGTAGGGCCCCAACTAGCGGGAGGGGGTCGTGAGCAGTTCTTC. This translates into CASSVGPQLAGGGREQFF.